These 21 T cell receptor beta chains came from one sample sequenced in a study of CD8 T cells in Susac syndrome. The RNA input was roughly 0.45 to 1 ug, and it was reverse transcribed with random hexamers. TCRdb recomputed calls from the immunoSEQ multiplex PCR reads with MiXCR, one row per CDR3 protein. The data show some 120,000 distinct CDR3 sequences, more than 90% seen once. Sequencing used CD4+ T cells from PBMCs. The receptors were sampled from a human donor in good health.

The DNA for the CDR3 is TGCAGCGTTGGCCTCGGGACTAAAGGCTACGAGCAGTACTTC. Protein product: CSVGLGTKGYEQYF. This chain connects TRBV29-1 to TRBJ2-7, with 7 bases lining up with TRBD2. Germline V CDR1 and CDR2: SQVTM, ANQGSEA. This CDR3 is 14 amino acids long. Trimming took 4 bases from V and 3 from J; bases not matched to a gene: 9.

The chain uses TRBV7-9 and TRBJ1-5, with TRBD1 identical over 9 bases. Unmatched junction bases numbered 5, after V lost 5 bases and J lost 3 bases. Germline V gene data show CDR1 as SEHNR and CDR2 as FQNEAQ (reference sequence). The CDR3 covers 15 residues. CDR3 residues: CASSRTGDDNQPQHF. The CDR3 nucleotides are TGTGCCAGCAGCCGGACAGGGGATGACAATCAGCCCCAGCATTTT. The full variable domain, its missing parts supplied by reference TRBV7-9 and TRBJ1-5, is DTGVSQNPRHKITKRGQNVTFRCDPISEHNRLYWYRQTLGQGPEFLTYFQNEAQLEKSRLLSDRFSAERPKGSFSTLEIQRTEQGDSAMYLCASSRTGDDNQPQHFGDGTRLSIL.

This chain uses TRBV5-1 with TRBJ2-2; 9 bases align to TRBD1. Germline-derived CDR1 and CDR2 are SGHRS and YFSETQ. CDR3 length: 16 residues. The V and J ends lost 4 bases and 3 bases, in that order; junction bases with no gene match: 7. The CDR3 is CASSLQGAPDTGELFF. CDR3 DNA: TGCGCCAGCAGCCTACAGGGGGCTCCGGACACCGGGGAGCTGTTTTTT.

This clonotype was seen a handful of times. The chain links TRBV20-1 to TRBJ2-5; D remains unclear. Trimming removed 0 bases from V and 0 bases from J, with 8 bases in between. The CDR3 extends over 14 amino acids. Germline V gene lookup returns CDR1 DFQATT and CDR2 SNEGSKA (reference sequence). CDR3 nucleotides: TGCAGTGCTAGAGACGGACGGAACCAAGAGACCCAGTACTTC. This codes for CSARDGRNQETQYF.

The V gene is TRBV24-1, the J gene TRBJ2-3, with 8 bases fitting TRBD2. Losses at the gene ends were 7 bases for V and 0 bases for J; bases not matched to a gene: 8. The CDR3 runs to 16 residues. CDR1 is KGHDR, CDR2 SFDVKD, per germline. DNA for the CDR3: TGTGCCACCAGCCATTTAGCGGGAACTAGCACAGATACGCAGTATTTT. Amino acids: CATSHLAGTSTDTQYF.

The table lists this clonotype with a count of one. The chain couples TRBV3-1 to TRBJ2-5; 10 bases line up with TRBD2. Germline lookup yields CDR1 LGHDT and CDR2 YNNKEL (reference sequence). The CDR3 is 16 residues long. V shed 1 base and J 2 bases; nucleotides not matched to a gene: 4. The CDR3, as DNA: TGTGCCAGCAGCCAAGGGAGCGGGAGGGCTCAAGAGACCCAGTACTTC. This codes for CASSQGSGRAQETQYF.

The chain has TRBV29-1 and TRBJ2-6; D gene ambiguous. V lost 4 bases and J lost 4, with 11 bases in between. CDR1 and CDR2 from the germline V gene are SQVTM and ANQGSEA. The CDR3 totals 14 residues. The CDR3 region has the DNA TGCAGCGTTGTCGCTCGGCGCGGGGCCAACGTCCTGACTTTC. Translating gives CSVVARRGANVLTF.

The chain carries TRBV19 and TRBJ2-7; D is perhaps TRBD1 (5 bases). Trimming took 4 bases from V and 0 from J, leaving 10 bases between them. The CDR3 loop spans 14 amino acids. Germline V gene data show CDR1 as LNHDA and CDR2 as SQIVND (reference sequence). CDR3 sequence reads: CASSRGRSSYEQYF. CDR3 coding DNA: TGTGCCAGTAGTAGGGGCAGGAGCTCCTACGAGCAGTACTTC. The full variable domain, with the rest looked up from reference TRBV19 and TRBJ2-7, is DGGITQSPKYLFRKEGQNVTLSCEQNLNHDAMYWYRQDPGQGLRLIYYSQIVNDFQKGDIAEGYSVSREKKESFPLTVTSAQKNPTAFYLCASSRGRSSYEQYFGPGTRLTVT.

The V call is TRBV3-1, the J call TRBJ2-5; 13 nucleotides agree with TRBD2. V lost 6 bases and J lost 5; bases outside the gene matches: 6. The CDR3 runs 15 residues. Germline CDR1 reads LGHDT; CDR2 reads YNNKEL (reference sequence). This CDR3 reads CASSWTSGSRETQYF. The CDR3 region has the DNA TGTGCCAGCAGTTGGACTAGCGGGAGTCGTGAGACCCAGTACTTC.

The chain links TRBV7-2 to TRBJ2-1; 9 bases align to TRBD2. Trimming cost V 1 base and J 13 bases; bases outside gene matches: 11. CDR3 length equals 15 residues. Germline values: CDR1 SGHTA, CDR2 FQGNSA. The CDR3 nucleotides read TGTGCCAGCAGCTTAGAAGTTAGCGGGAGACACCATCAGTTCTTC. The encoded protein is CASSLEVSGRHHQFF.

The chain couples TRBV29-1 to TRBJ1-1, with D possibly matching TRBD1 (5 bases). The CDR3 runs 14 residues. The germline CDR1 and CDR2 sequences are SQVTM and ANQGSEA. Trimming pared 4 bases from V and 2 bases from J, leaving 14 bases between. This chain's CDR3 is CSVAPGTGNTEAFF. CDR3 DNA sequence: TGCAGCGTTGCCCCGGGGACGGGTAACACTGAAGCTTTCTTT.

This clonotype came up once. The chain carries TRBV3-1 and TRBJ2-7; D call uncertain. V lost 4 bases and J lost 7, with 11 bases in between. Germline V gives CDR1 LGHDT, CDR2 YNNKEL (reference sequence). The length of the CDR3 is 12 residues. CDR3 loop: CASSPLGSEQYF. The DNA of the CDR3 is TGTGCCAGCAGCCCCCTCGGAAGTGAGCAGTACTTC.

The chain uses TRBV20-1 and TRBJ2-7; weak D call: TRBD1 (5 bases). Deletions cut 3 bases from V and 6 bases from J, with 12 bases between. Germline lookup yields CDR1 DFQATT and CDR2 SNEGSKA (reference sequence). The CDR3 totals 12 residues. The CDR3 coding sequence is TGCAGTGCTAGCCCCTTAGGGGCCGAGCAGTACTTC. It translates to CSASPLGAEQYF.

The V call is TRBV12-3 or TRBV12-4, the J call TRBJ2-7; D ambiguous. Trimming cost V 1 base and J 7 bases, with 17 bases left between them. The CDR3 has 15 amino acids. CDR3 coding DNA: TGTGCCAGCAGTTTAGGGGTAGGAGTACTCCTGGAGCAGTACTTC. This translates into CASSLGVGVLLEQYF.

Here the CDR3 DNA reads TGTGCCAGCAGCGTAGGGGCTAGCGGGAGAAAGGGAAGCGAGCAGTACTTC. It is translated as CASSVGASGRKGSEQYF. The chain links TRBV9 to TRBJ2-7; TRBD2 matches 10 bases. This CDR3 region has 17 residues. V lost 0 bases to trimming and J lost 6 bases; unmatched junction nucleotides: 12. Germline lookup yields CDR1 SGDLS and CDR2 YYNGEE.

The genes are TRBV28 and TRBJ2-3; 8 nucleotides line up with TRBD2. With V trimmed by 6 bases and J by 6 bases, 2 bases remained unmatched. The CDR3 contains 12 residues. Germline V gene lookup returns CDR1 MDHEN and CDR2 SYDVKM. DNA of the CDR3: TGTGCCAGCAGCGGGAGGGGCGATACGCAGTATTTT. Amino acids: CASSGRGDTQYF.

The J gene is TRBJ2-5, the V gene TRBV4-2; 7 bases map to TRBD1. Germline-derived CDR1 and CDR2 are LGHNA and YNFKEQ. The CDR3 length is 15 residues. The junction had 4 bases not matched to a gene; V was cut back by 1 base and J by 2 bases. Here the CDR3 DNA reads TGTGCCAGCAGCCAAGGACAGGGCATTCAAGAGACCCAGTACTTC. Its protein product is CASSQGQGIQETQYF.

The J gene is TRBJ2-6, the V gene TRBV20-1; D is unclear. V lost 5 bases to trimming and J lost 4 bases, with 9 bases between them. Germline lookup yields CDR1 DFQATT and CDR2 SNEGSKA (reference sequence). CDR3 length equals 13 residues. This chain's CDR3 is CSAPLWGANVLTF. Here the CDR3 DNA reads TGCAGTGCTCCGCTCTGGGGGGCCAACGTCCTGACTTTC.

The CDR3 protein is CASSPAQGASYEQYF. The CDR3 coding sequence is TGTGCCAGCAGCCCAGCACAGGGGGCATCCTACGAGCAGTACTTC. V and J are TRBV3-1 and TRBJ2-7; 9 bases align to TRBD1. This CDR3 spans 15 amino acids. CDR1 and CDR2 (germline): LGHDT, YNNKEL (reference sequence). V was clipped by 4 bases and J by 1 base; unmatched bases: 5.

The chain is built from TRBV28 and TRBJ2-5; the match to TRBD2 covers 10 bases. This CDR3 is 14 amino acids long. Germline values: CDR1 MDHEN, CDR2 SYDVKM. V shed 10 bases and J 5 bases; nucleotides not matched to a gene: 10. The CDR3 spells CATDSSGSAETQYF. Here the CDR3 DNA reads TGTGCCACCGACTCTAGCGGGAGTGCGGAGACCCAGTACTTC.

The chain links TRBV15 to TRBJ2-3; unclear D gene. This CDR3 contains 13 residues. V was cut by 1 base and J by 3 bases, with 5 bases left in between. CDR1 LNHNV and CDR2 YYDKDF come from the germline V gene (reference sequence). This CDR3 reads CATSRAPTDTQYF. The CDR3 nucleotides are TGTGCCACCAGCAGAGCTCCGACAGATACGCAGTATTTT. Based on the CDR3 plus reference TRBV15 and TRBJ2-3, the full variable domain is DAMVIQNPRYQVTQFGKPVTLSCSQTLNHNVMYWYQQKSSQAPKLLFHYYDKDFNNEADTPDNFQSRRPNTSFCFLDIRSPGLGDTAMYLCATSRAPTDTQYFGPGTRLTVL.